The clone carrying this TCR beta chain was recorded a few times. Germline V gene sequence: CDR1 ENHRY, CDR2 SYGVKD. V was cut by 7 bases and J by 1 base, with 13 bases left in between. This CDR3 comprises 14 residues. TCRdb itself ran the RT-PCR reads through MiXCR, one entry per CDR3 protein. The table shows about 230,000 distinct CDR3 sequences, with 13% to 15% occurring only once. The sample comes from a study of patients and donors after allogeneic stem cell transplantation. The chain employs TRBV10-3 and TRBJ1-1, with D possibly being TRBD1 (5 bases). The sequence was collected from a human donor who was either an allogeneic HSCT recipient or a stem cell or donor lymphocyte infusion donor (not recorded which). It is not recorded whose cells these are; they may come from a transplant donor. Sequenced material: blood, either unsorted or a sorted T cell fraction (not recorded which). DNA for the CDR3: TGTGCCATCAAAGTCGGGGGGACGAACACTGAAGCTTTCTTT. Translated, it gives CAIKVGGTNTEAFF.